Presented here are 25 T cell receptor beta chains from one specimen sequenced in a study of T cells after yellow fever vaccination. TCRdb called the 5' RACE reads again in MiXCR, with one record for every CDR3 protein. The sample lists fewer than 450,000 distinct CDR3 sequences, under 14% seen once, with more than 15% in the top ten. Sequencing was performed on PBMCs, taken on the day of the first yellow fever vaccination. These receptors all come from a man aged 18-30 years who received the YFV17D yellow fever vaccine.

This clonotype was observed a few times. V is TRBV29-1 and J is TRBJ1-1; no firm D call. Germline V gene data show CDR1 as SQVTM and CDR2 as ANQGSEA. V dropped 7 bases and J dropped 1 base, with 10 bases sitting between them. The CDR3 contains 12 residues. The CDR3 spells CSAMTENTEAFF. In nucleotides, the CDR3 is TGCAGCGCTATGACGGAGAACACTGAAGCTTTCTTT.

Here the CDR3 reads CATAGEGDQETQYF. DNA for the CDR3: TGTGCCACCGCGGGAGAGGGGGACCAAGAGACCCAGTACTTC. The chain combines TRBV24-1 with TRBJ2-5, with D tentatively TRBD2 (7 bases). V lost 9 bases to trimming and J lost 0 bases, with 13 bases between them. This CDR3 comprises 14 residues. CDR1 and CDR2 from the germline V gene are KGHDR and SFDVKD.

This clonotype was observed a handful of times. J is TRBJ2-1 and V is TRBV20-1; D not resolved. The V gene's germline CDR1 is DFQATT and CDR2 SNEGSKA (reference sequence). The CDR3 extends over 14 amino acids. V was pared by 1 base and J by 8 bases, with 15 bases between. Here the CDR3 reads CSARVIPGFHEQFF. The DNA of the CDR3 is TGCAGTGCTAGAGTAATACCCGGGTTCCATGAGCAGTTCTTC.

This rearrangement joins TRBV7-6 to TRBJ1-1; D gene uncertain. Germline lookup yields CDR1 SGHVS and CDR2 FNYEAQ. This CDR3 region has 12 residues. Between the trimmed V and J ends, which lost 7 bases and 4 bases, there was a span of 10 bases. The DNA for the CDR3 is TGTGCCAGCATGGGGTGGTCCACTGAAGCTTTCTTT. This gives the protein CASMGWSTEAFF.

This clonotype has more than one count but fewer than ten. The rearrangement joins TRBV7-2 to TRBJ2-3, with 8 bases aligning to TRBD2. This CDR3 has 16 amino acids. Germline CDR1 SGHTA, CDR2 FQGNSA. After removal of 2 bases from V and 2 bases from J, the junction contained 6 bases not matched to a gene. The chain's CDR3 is CASSLYAAGVTDTQYF. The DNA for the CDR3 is TGTGCCAGCAGCTTATATGCAGCGGGGGTCACAGATACGCAGTATTTT. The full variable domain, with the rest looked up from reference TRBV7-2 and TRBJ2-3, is GAGVSQSPSNKVTEKGKDVELRCDPISGHTALYWYRQSLGQGLEFLIYFQGNSAPDKSGLPSDRFSAERTGGSVSTLTIQRTQQEDSAVYLCASSLYAAGVTDTQYFGPGTRLTVL.

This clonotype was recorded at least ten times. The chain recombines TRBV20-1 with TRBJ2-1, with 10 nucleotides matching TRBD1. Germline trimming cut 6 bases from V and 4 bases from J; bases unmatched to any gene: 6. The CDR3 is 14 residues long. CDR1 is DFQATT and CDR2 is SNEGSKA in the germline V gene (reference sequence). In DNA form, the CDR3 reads TGCAGTGCGAGTGACAGGGGGCCTTACAATGAGCAGTTCTTC. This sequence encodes CSASDRGPYNEQFF.

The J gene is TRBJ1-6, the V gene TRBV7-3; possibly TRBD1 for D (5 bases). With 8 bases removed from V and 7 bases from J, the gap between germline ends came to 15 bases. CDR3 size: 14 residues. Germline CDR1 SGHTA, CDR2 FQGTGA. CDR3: CASGWQGKNSPLHF. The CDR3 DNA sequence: TGTGCCAGCGGTTGGCAGGGAAAAAATTCACCCCTCCACTTT.

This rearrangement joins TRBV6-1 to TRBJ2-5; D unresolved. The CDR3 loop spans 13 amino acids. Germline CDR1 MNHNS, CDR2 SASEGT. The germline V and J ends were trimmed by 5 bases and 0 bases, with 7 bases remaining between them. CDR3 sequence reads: CASSRYYQETQYF. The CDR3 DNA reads TGTGCCAGCAGTAGATATTACCAAGAGACCCAGTACTTC.

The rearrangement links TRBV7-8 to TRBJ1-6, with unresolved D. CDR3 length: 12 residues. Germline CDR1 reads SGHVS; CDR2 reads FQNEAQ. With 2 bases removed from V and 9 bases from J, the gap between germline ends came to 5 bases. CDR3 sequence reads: CASSLRISPLHF. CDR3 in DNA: TGTGCCAGCAGCTTAAGGATTTCACCCCTCCACTTT. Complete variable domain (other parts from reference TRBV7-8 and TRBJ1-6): GAGVSQSPRYKVAKRGQDVALRCDPISGHVSLFWYQQALGQGPEFLTYFQNEAQLDKSGLPSDRFFAERPEGSVSTLKIQRTQQEDSAVYLCASSLRISPLHFGNGTRLTVT.

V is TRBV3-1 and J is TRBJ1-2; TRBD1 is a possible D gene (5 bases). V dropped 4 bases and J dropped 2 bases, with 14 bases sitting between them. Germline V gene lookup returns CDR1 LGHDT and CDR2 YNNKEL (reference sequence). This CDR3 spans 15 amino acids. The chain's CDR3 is CASSPRGGANYGYTF. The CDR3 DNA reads TGTGCCAGCAGCCCCCGTGGAGGGGCCAACTATGGCTACACCTTC. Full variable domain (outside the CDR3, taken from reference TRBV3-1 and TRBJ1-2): DTAVSQTPKYLVTQMGNDKSIKCEQNLGHDTMYWYKQDSKKFLKIMFSYNNKELIINETVPNRFSPKSPDKAHLNLHINSLELGDSAVYFCASSPRGGANYGYTFGSGTRLTVV.

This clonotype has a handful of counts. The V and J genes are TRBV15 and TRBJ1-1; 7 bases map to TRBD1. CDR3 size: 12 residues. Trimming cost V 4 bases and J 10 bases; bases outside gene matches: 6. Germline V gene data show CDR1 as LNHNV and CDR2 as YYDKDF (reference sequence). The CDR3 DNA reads TGTGCCACCAGCAAAGACAGGGCCCCAGCTTTCTTT. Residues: CATSKDRAPAFF.

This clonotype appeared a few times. The CDR3 spells CSAPRAANYGYTF. For the CDR3, the DNA is TGCAGTGCCCCTAGAGCCGCTAACTATGGCTACACCTTC. The chain carries TRBV20-1 and TRBJ1-2; D remains unclear. CDR3 size: 13 residues. V dropped 6 bases and J dropped 0 bases, with 11 bases sitting between them. In germline, CDR1 is DFQATT, CDR2 SNEGSKA (reference sequence).

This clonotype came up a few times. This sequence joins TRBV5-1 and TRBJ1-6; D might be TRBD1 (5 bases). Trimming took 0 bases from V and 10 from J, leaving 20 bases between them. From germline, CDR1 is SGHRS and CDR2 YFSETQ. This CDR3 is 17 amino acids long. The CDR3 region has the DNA TGCGCCAGCAGCTTGGCCGGGGACGGAAGGTATGGATCACCCCTCCACTTT. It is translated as CASSLAGDGRYGSPLHF.

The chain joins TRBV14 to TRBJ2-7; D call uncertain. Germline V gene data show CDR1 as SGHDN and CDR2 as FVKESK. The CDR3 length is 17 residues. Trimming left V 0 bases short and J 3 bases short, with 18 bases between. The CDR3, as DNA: TGTGCCAGCAGCCAAGATCCCCAAGGAAGAAATAACTACGAGCAGTACTTC. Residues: CASSQDPQGRNNYEQYF. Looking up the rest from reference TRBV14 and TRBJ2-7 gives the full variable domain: EAGVTQFPSHSVIEKGQTVTLRCDPISGHDNLYWYRRVMGKEIKFLLHFVKESKQDESGMPNNRFLAERTGGTYSTLKVQPAELEDSGVYFCASSQDPQGRNNYEQYFGPGTRLTVT.

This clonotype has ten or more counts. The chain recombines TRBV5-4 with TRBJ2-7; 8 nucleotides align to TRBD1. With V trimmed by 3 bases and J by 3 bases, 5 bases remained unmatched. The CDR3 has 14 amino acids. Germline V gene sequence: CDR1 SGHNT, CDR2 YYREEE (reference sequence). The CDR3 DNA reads TGTGCCAGCAGCTCCGGGACAGGCGTCTACGAGCAGTACTTC. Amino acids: CASSSGTGVYEQYF. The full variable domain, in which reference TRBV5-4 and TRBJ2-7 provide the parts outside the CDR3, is ETGVTQSPTHLIKTRGQQVTLRCSSQSGHNTVSWYQQALGQGPQFIFQYYREEENGRGNFPPRFSGLQFPNYSSELNVNALELDDSALYLCASSSGTGVYEQYFGPGTRLTVT.

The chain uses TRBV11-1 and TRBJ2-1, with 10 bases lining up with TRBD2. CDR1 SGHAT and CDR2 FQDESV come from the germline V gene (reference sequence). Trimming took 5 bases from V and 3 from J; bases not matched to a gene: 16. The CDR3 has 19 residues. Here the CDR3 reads CASSPGQRGIAGGYNEQFF. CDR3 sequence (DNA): TGTGCCAGCAGCCCGGGACAACGGGGAATAGCGGGGGGCTACAATGAGCAGTTCTTC.

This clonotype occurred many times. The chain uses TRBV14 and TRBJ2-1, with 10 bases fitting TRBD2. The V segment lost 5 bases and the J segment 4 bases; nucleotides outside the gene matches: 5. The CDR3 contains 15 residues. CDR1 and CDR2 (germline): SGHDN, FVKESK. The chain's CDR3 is CASSLAGGIYNEQFF. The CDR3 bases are TGTGCCAGCAGCTTAGCGGGGGGAATTTACAATGAGCAGTTCTTC.

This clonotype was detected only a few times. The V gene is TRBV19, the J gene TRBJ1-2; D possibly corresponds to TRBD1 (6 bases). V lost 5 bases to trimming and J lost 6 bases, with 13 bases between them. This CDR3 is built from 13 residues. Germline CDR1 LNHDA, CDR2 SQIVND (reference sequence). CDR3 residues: CASSVQGFNGYTF. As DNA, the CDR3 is TGTGCCAGTAGTGTTCAGGGGTTCAATGGCTACACCTTC.

Here the CDR3 DNA reads TGTGCCAGCAGCCCAGGACTGGTGGGGGGGCCAAACACAGATACGCAGTATTTT. Protein product: CASSPGLVGGPNTDTQYF. V and J are TRBV3-1 and TRBJ2-3, with TRBD2 as a possible D gene (7 bases). This CDR3 contains 18 residues. Germline V gives CDR1 LGHDT, CDR2 YNNKEL (reference sequence). Deletions cut 4 bases from V and 2 bases from J, with 22 bases between.

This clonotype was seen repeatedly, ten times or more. CDR3 DNA sequence: TGTGCCAGCAGCTTATTGGGACAGGGCTATGGCTACACCTTC. Protein sequence: CASSLLGQGYGYTF. This chain links TRBV11-2 with TRBJ1-2; 9 positions agree with TRBD1. Germline CDR1 and CDR2: SGHAT and FQNNGV. V shed 2 bases and J 4 bases; nucleotides not matched to a gene: 2. CDR3 length: 14 amino acids.

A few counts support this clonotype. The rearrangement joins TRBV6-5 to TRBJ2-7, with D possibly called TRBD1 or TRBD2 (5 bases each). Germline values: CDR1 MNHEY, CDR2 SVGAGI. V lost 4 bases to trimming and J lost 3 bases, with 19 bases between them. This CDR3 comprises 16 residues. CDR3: CASSFTIPGPRYEQYV. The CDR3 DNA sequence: TGTGCCAGCAGTTTCACAATACCGGGACCTCGCTACGAGCAGTACGTC.

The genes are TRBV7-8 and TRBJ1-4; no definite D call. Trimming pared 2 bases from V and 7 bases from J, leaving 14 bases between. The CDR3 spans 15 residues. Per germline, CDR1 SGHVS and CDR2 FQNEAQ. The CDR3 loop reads CASSLRRAFGEKLFF. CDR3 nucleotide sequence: TGTGCCAGCAGCTTAAGACGTGCCTTTGGTGAAAAACTGTTTTTT.

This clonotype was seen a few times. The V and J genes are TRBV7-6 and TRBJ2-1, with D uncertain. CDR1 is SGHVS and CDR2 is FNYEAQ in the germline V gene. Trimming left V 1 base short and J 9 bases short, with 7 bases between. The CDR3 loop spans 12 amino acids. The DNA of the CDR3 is TGTGCCAGCAGCTTAGACGGGCCTGAGCAGTTCTTC. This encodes CASSLDGPEQFF.

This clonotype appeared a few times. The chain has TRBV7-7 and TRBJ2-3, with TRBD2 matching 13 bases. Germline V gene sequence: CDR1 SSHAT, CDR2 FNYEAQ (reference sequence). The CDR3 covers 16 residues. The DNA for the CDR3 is TGTGCTAGCTCACCGGGACTAGCGGGGCGGACAGATACGCAGTATTTT. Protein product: CASSPGLAGRTDTQYF.

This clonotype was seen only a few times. CDR3 protein: CASISQVNEQFF. The CDR3 bases are TGTGCCAGCATATCCCAAGTCAATGAGCAGTTCTTC. The rearrangement uses TRBV6-2 or TRBV6-3 and TRBJ2-1; no definite D call. Germline lookup yields CDR1 MNHEY and CDR2 SVGEGT. The CDR3 totals 12 residues. The germline V and J ends were trimmed by 7 bases and 6 bases, with 10 bases remaining between them.